The clone carrying this TCR beta chain has a count of ten or more. Its target is unknown. The entry originates in a study of T cells in Graves' hyperthyroidism and ophthalmopathy. Whole-study context: Initial diagnosis, before any treatment, was when peripheral blood was collected.

Study conclusions and caveats: Peripheral blood also featured most of the thyroid clonotypes expanded above 0.001.

With 2 bases removed from V and 5 bases from J, the gap between germline ends came to 13 bases. Germline CDR1 reads MNHEY; CDR2 reads SVGAGI. CDR3 size: 14 residues. Patients aged 18 to 65 had newly diagnosed hyperthyroidism that had lasted under 2 months. TCR beta CDR3 regions were amplified from RNA transcripts. Primed by the HTBI set, a first-round RT-PCR was run on the TCR CDR3. One entry per CDR3 protein results from TCRdb running MiXCR on the multiplex PCR reads. The data show about 740,000 distinct CDR3 sequences, roughly 15% seen once. The TCR sequence derives from a woman younger than 35 with Graves' hyperthyroidism. The chain joins TRBV6-5 to TRBJ2-7; weak D call: TRBD2 (6 bases). Sequenced material: blood. DNA for the CDR3: TGTGCCAGCAGTTACGCCGGGGGTCTGAACGAGCAGTACTTC. It is translated as CASSYAGGLNEQYF.